These 14 T cell receptor beta chains came from one sample sequenced in a study of T-cell reconstitution after alpha-beta-depleted transplantation in children. The authors prepared the TCRbeta library with unique molecular identifiers. MiXCR was run by TCRdb on the PCR reads, yielding one entry per CDR3 protein. The sample has 780,000 or so distinct CDR3 sequences, about 16% seen once. The sample here was PBMCs, mostly from graft donor cells, taken 360 days after TCRalphabeta/CD19-depleted stem cell transplant. All receptors derive from a male patient under 18 who had a stem cell transplant for acute lymphoblastic leukemia, so the T cells may come from the graft donor.

Points on this clonotype: The junction and the germline gene differ at one end; a read error may be behind it. The chain carries TRBV15 and TRBJ2-1; D is perhaps TRBD2 (6 bases). The germline gives CDR1 LNHNV, CDR2 YYDKDF (reference sequence). The CDR3 extends over 13 amino acids. CDR3 sequence (DNA): TGTGCCACCAGCAGAGATCTGGGCGGGACTTCCCACTTC. Translating it yields CATSRDLGGTSHF.

This chain connects TRBV20-1 to TRBJ2-1, with D unresolved. Germline CDR1 DFQATT, CDR2 SNEGSKA (reference sequence). The V end was cut by 3 bases, the J end by 4 bases, with 10 bases between. CDR3 size: 13 residues. The CDR3 DNA follows: TGCAGTGCTAGTCGCGCACAGTACAATGAGCAGTTCTTC. This gives the protein CSASRAQYNEQFF.

This sequence joins TRBV5-1 and TRBJ2-7; 7 bases are a match to TRBD2. V trimming: 0 bases; J trimming: 7 bases; junction bases outside the gene matches: 7. The CDR3 consists of 14 residues. CDR1 SGHRS and CDR2 YFSETQ come from the germline V gene. In nucleotides, the CDR3 is TGCGCCAGCAGCTTGGTTGCGGGAGAATGTGAGCAGTACTTC. It is translated as CASSLVAGECEQYF.

This sequence joins TRBV6-1 and TRBJ1-5; D is perhaps TRBD1 (5 bases). The CDR3 contains 15 residues. Germline V gene sequence: CDR1 MNHNS, CDR2 SASEGT. Trimming left V 6 bases short and J 5 bases short, with 17 bases between. Written as DNA, the CDR3 is TGTGCCAGCAGGACTGGGTGGGGGTTTGATCAGCCCCAGCATTTT. Translated: CASRTGWGFDQPQHF.

Regarding this clonotype: The junction does not match germline at one end; this may be a read error. This chain links TRBV2 with TRBJ2-3, with TRBD2 matching 8 bases. Germline lookup yields CDR1 SNHLY and CDR2 FYNNEI. The CDR3 covers 16 residues. CDR3 DNA: TGTGCCAGCAGGGGGCAAATGGGACTAGACACAGATACGCAGTTTTTT. Translated: CASRGQMGLDTDTQFF.

This clonotype was detected a few times. The chain recombines TRBV7-9 with TRBJ2-5, with D possibly being TRBD1 (6 bases). This CDR3 contains 15 residues. V was cut by 2 bases and J by 1 base, with 11 bases left in between. CDR1 is SEHNR, CDR2 FQNEAQ, per germline (reference sequence). The CDR3 region is CASSLTWGPQETQYF. The CDR3 bases are TGTGCCAGCAGCTTAACATGGGGGCCCCAAGAGACCCAGTACTTC.

This chain uses TRBV29-1 with TRBJ2-7; 7 bases agree with TRBD1. V was pared by 8 bases and J by 2 bases, with 9 bases of the junction left unmatched. The CDR3 is made up of 13 amino acids. Germline V gene lookup returns CDR1 SQVTM and CDR2 ANQGSEA. In DNA form, the CDR3 reads TGCAGCTCCCGGGACAGTACCACCTACGAGCAGTACTTC. Residues: CSSRDSTTYEQYF.

This clonotype appeared many times. This chain connects TRBV27 to TRBJ1-2; the D is unclear. This CDR3 has 14 residues. V was clipped by 3 bases and J by 2 bases, with 10 bases between them. Germline V CDR1 and CDR2: MNHEY, SMNVEV (reference sequence). The chain's CDR3 is CASSLEGSNYGYTF. CDR3 nucleotides: TGTGCCAGCAGTTTGGAGGGATCGAACTATGGCTACACCTTC.

V is TRBV5-1 and J is TRBJ2-4, with D possibly being TRBD1 (6 bases). The CDR3 is made up of 18 amino acids. The germline V gene has CDR1 SGHRS and CDR2 YFSETQ. The ends were cut back, 0 bases at V and 6 bases at J, with 22 bases in the middle. Here the CDR3 DNA reads TGCGCCAGCAGCTTGGAAGGTCAGGGGCCCTGGTGGTCAAACATTCAGTACTTC. As protein: CASSLEGQGPWWSNIQYF. Supplemented by reference TRBV5-1 and TRBJ2-4, the full variable domain reads KAGVTQTPRYLIKTRGQQVTLSCSPISGHRSVSWYQQTPGQGLQFLFEYFSETQRNKGNFPGRFSGRQFSNSRSEMNVSTLELGDSALYLCASSLEGQGPWWSNIQYFGAGTRLSVL.

This clonotype was counted between two and nine times. The V gene is TRBV3-1, the J gene TRBJ2-3; weak D call: TRBD2 (6 bases). V was shortened by 4 bases and J by 5 bases, with 16 bases between the two germline ends. Germline V gene lookup returns CDR1 LGHDT and CDR2 YNNKEL (reference sequence). This CDR3 has 15 residues. The CDR3 DNA reads as TGTGCCAGCAGCCCCTCGGTAGTGGGGGGAGATACGCAGTATTTT. Its translation is CASSPSVVGGDTQYF.

This clonotype has ten or more counts. V is TRBV12-3 or TRBV12-4 and J is TRBJ2-5; TRBD1 is a possible D gene (6 bases). This CDR3 region has 15 residues. V was trimmed by 1 base and J by 2 bases, leaving 11 bases between them. CDR3 in amino acids: CASSLGGLGQETQYF. The CDR3 coding sequence is TGTGCCAGCAGTTTAGGGGGGCTGGGTCAAGAGACCCAGTACTTC.

This rearrangement joins TRBV9 to TRBJ2-1; D unclear. The germline V gene encodes CDR1 SGDLS and CDR2 YYNGEE. The CDR3 loop spans 12 amino acids. V lost 0 bases and J lost 9, with 7 bases in between. The CDR3 is CASSVGQSEQFF. The CDR3 DNA follows: TGTGCCAGCAGCGTAGGGCAAAGTGAGCAGTTCTTC.

This clonotype showed up just a few times. The J gene is TRBJ2-7, the V gene TRBV2; D unclear. This CDR3 contains 13 residues. CDR1 and CDR2 from the germline V gene are SNHLY and FYNNEI. Trimming left V 7 bases short and J 4 bases short, with 14 bases between. The CDR3: CASTRVTIYEQYF. The CDR3, as DNA: TGTGCCAGCACACGGGTCACTATTTACGAGCAGTACTTC.

This chain joins TRBV20-1 and TRBJ2-3; TRBD2 aligns across 11 bases. With 2 bases clipped from V and 1 base from J, the junction kept 5 bases outside the gene matches. The germline CDR1 and CDR2 sequences are DFQATT and SNEGSKA (reference sequence). The CDR3 is 16 amino acids. This chain's CDR3 is CSARLAGGRGTDTQYF. The CDR3 DNA reads TGCAGTGCTAGACTAGCGGGGGGTCGGGGCACAGATACGCAGTATTTT.